The 32 T cell receptor beta chains presented below share a single source sample, sequenced in a study of CD8+ T cells in alopecia areata. Reverse transcribed after extraction, RNA yielded cDNA as the sequencing template. The assay was immunoSEQ multiplex PCR, and TCRdb's table has in-frame clones only and misses some. The sample shows about 180,000 clones, around half of them seen only once. Stated treatment: oral pan-JAK inhibitor, 5-10 mg twice daily. The sample consisted of CD8+ T cells sorted from blood, taken at week 24, from a patient treated with tofacitinib. The source is a human donor with alopecia areata.

The chain uses TRBV29-1 and TRBJ2-6; the match to TRBD1 covers 9 bases. The V and J ends lost 5 bases and 2 bases, in that order; junction bases with no gene match: 4. This CDR3 has 15 residues. Germline CDR1 SQVTM, CDR2 ANQGSEA. In DNA form, the CDR3 reads TGCAGCGTTCGGGACAGGGAGACTGGGGCCAACGTCCTGACTTTC. It codes for CSVRDRETGANVLTF.

This clone was counted a few times. V and J are TRBV7-2 and TRBJ2-4, with 10 bases lining up with TRBD2. The J segment lost 5 bases and the V segment lost 5 bases, leaving 6 bases of the junction unmatched. This CDR3 is built from 15 residues. Looked up from germline, CDR1 is SGHTA and CDR2 is FQGNSA. CDR3 sequence (DNA): TGTGCCAGCAGCGCGTCAGCGGGGGGGGAAAACATTCAGTACTTC. It translates to CASSASAGGENIQYF.

The rearrangement joins TRBV6-5 to TRBJ1-2; the match to TRBD1 covers 8 bases. In germline, CDR1 is MNHEY, CDR2 SVGAGI. J lost 4 bases, V lost 3 bases, and 10 bases had no gene match. The CDR3 contains 16 residues. The CDR3 DNA is TGTGCCAGCAGTTATGGGCCCCAGGGGGCTGCCTATGGCTACACCTTC. Amino acid sequence: CASSYGPQGAAYGYTF.

The V and J genes are TRBV30 and TRBJ1-2; D gene uncertain. CDR1 is GTSNPN and CDR2 is SVGIG in the germline V gene (reference sequence). The ends were cut back, 0 bases at V and 10 bases at J, with 15 bases in the middle. This CDR3 spans 13 amino acids. The CDR3 spells CAWSVSVDGHYTF. CDR3 sequence (DNA): TGTGCCTGGAGTGTCAGCGTAGACGGCCACTACACCTTC.

This clone has more than one count but fewer than ten. The chain recombines TRBV5-4 with TRBJ1-1, with D unresolved. The CDR3 is made up of 11 amino acids. V lost 0 bases and J lost 5, with 2 bases in between. From germline, CDR1 is SGHNT and CDR2 YYREEE (reference sequence). CDR3 residues: CASSLETEAFF. CDR3 DNA: TGTGCCAGCAGCTTGGAGACTGAAGCTTTCTTT.

The table lists this clone with a few counts. This chain joins TRBV29-1 and TRBJ1-2, with TRBD1 identical over 9 bases. This CDR3 has 16 residues. J lost 3 bases, V lost 5 bases, and 13 bases had no gene match. Germline-derived CDR1 and CDR2 are SQVTM and ANQGSEA. CDR3 loop: CSVKRQGGVLDYGYTF. CDR3 sequence (DNA): TGCAGCGTTAAAAGACAGGGGGGTGTCTTGGACTATGGCTACACCTTC.

J is TRBJ2-2 and V is TRBV4-3, with D possibly matching TRBD2 (6 bases). CDR1 and CDR2 (germline): LGHNA, YSLEER. The CDR3 is 16 amino acids. The V gene lost 1 base and the J gene lost 4 bases, with 13 bases spanning the gap. CDR3 region: CASSQGVYGGTGELFF. The CDR3 nucleotides read TGCGCCAGCAGCCAAGGGGTGTACGGGGGCACCGGGGAGCTGTTTTTT.

This clone has more than one count but fewer than ten. The chain has TRBV5-5 and TRBJ1-6; TRBD1 is a possible D gene (5 bases). Germline V lookup: CDR1 SGHKS, CDR2 YYEKEE (reference sequence). This CDR3 has 18 residues. Trimming pared 1 base from V and 7 bases from J, leaving 21 bases between. The CDR3 DNA reads as TGTGCCAGCAGCTTGATCCCCGGACAAACCGAGGGGAATTCACCCCTCCACTTT. Its protein product is CASSLIPGQTEGNSPLHF.

The chain couples TRBV9 to TRBJ2-3, with 14 bases matching TRBD2. Losses at the gene ends were 4 bases for V and 6 bases for J; bases not matched to a gene: 7. Germline-derived CDR1 and CDR2 are SGDLS and YYNGEE. The CDR3 loop spans 16 amino acids. The CDR3 DNA reads as TGTGCCAGCAGCCCGACTAGCGGGGGGGCCCGGGATACGCAGTATTTT. Translated, it gives CASSPTSGGARDTQYF.

This clone was recorded a few times. The V call is TRBV10-3, the J call TRBJ2-1; D is undetermined. The CDR3 has 11 amino acids. V was shortened by 3 bases and J by 5 bases, with 2 bases between the two germline ends. Germline-derived CDR1 and CDR2 are ENHRY and SYGVKD. CDR3: CAISDNNEQFF. The CDR3 DNA reads TGTGCCATCAGTGACAACAATGAGCAGTTCTTC.

The V gene is TRBV14, the J gene TRBJ2-7; 10 bases line up with TRBD2. The CDR3 has 20 residues. The V gene end was trimmed by 0 bases and the J gene end by 1 base; junction bases not matched to a gene: 15. The germline gives CDR1 SGHDN, CDR2 FVKESK. In nucleotides, the CDR3 is TGTGCCAGCAGCCAAGATCCGGAGCGGGGGGGCGGACTTGGTTCCTACGAGCAGTACTTC. This sequence encodes CASSQDPERGGGLGSYEQYF.

This chain connects TRBV25-1 to TRBJ1-2; TRBD1 matches 8 bases. Germline-derived CDR1 and CDR2 are MGHDK and SYGVNS. This CDR3 has 14 amino acids. Trimming removed 5 bases from V and 3 bases from J; junction bases left unmatched: 5. The CDR3 region has the DNA TGTGCCAGCAGTCCATCACAGGGGGACTATGGCTACACCTTC. Translated: CASSPSQGDYGYTF.

This clone was counted between two and nine times. The rearrangement joins TRBV29-1 to TRBJ1-2; D unresolved. This CDR3 region has 13 residues. The V end was cut by 4 bases, the J end by 4 bases, with 13 bases between. Germline loops: CDR1 SQVTM, CDR2 ANQGSEA. This CDR3 reads CSVVAGTSYGYTF. The CDR3 DNA reads TGCAGCGTTGTGGCAGGAACGTCCTATGGCTACACCTTC.

The chain carries TRBV5-1 and TRBJ2-7; perhaps TRBD1 as D (7 bases). CDR1 SGHRS and CDR2 YFSETQ come from the germline V gene. V lost 0 bases to trimming and J lost 6 bases, with 13 bases between them. The CDR3 spans 14 residues. CDR3 nucleotide sequence: TGCGCCAGCAGCTTGGGGCAGGGGGAGGTCGAGCAGTACTTC. Residues: CASSLGQGEVEQYF.

This clone has just one count. The rearrangement uses TRBV9 and TRBJ1-5; D may be TRBD1 (6 bases). Trimming took off 4 bases at V and 7 bases at J, with 15 bases between the two ends. The germline V gene encodes CDR1 SGDLS and CDR2 YYNGEE. CDR3 length: 14 amino acids. As DNA, the CDR3 is TGTGCCAGCAGCTCCGGGTCCCAGGGGCAGCCCCAGCATTTT. Residues: CASSSGSQGQPQHF.

The chain joins TRBV29-1 to TRBJ2-1; TRBD2 matches at 7 bases. This CDR3 spans 13 amino acids. The V and J ends lost 6 bases and 3 bases, in that order; junction bases with no gene match: 5. The V gene's germline CDR1 is SQVTM and CDR2 ANQGSEA. The CDR3 DNA reads as TGCAGCGTCTTGGGGGGGTTCTACAATGAGCAGTTCTTC. Translating it yields CSVLGGFYNEQFF.

The rearrangement uses TRBV5-1 and TRBJ2-7; D call uncertain. The CDR3 runs to 13 residues. CDR1 is SGHRS, CDR2 YFSETQ, per germline. V lost 4 bases and J lost 1, with 9 bases in between. CDR3 coding DNA: TGCGCCAGCAGCCCGGACGGGTCCTACGAGCAGTACTTC. It yields the protein CASSPDGSYEQYF.

The chain recombines TRBV7-9 with TRBJ2-1, with a tentative D call TRBD1 (7 bases). Per germline, CDR1 SEHNR and CDR2 FQNEAQ (reference sequence). There are 12 residues in the CDR3. V lost 5 bases to trimming and J lost 9 bases, with 11 bases between them. In nucleotides, the CDR3 is TGTGCCAGCAGCCAGGGGGGAAGTGAGCAGTTCTTC. Amino acids: CASSQGGSEQFF.

This clone has only a few counts. V usage is TRBV29-1 and J usage is TRBJ1-1; D is possibly TRBD1 (6 bases). Germline CDR1 SQVTM, CDR2 ANQGSEA. The CDR3 has 11 residues. The germline V and J ends were trimmed by 6 bases and 7 bases, with 12 bases remaining between them. This chain's CDR3 is CSVTGTGEAFF. The CDR3 bases are TGCAGCGTCACAGGGACGGGTGAAGCTTTCTTT.

Points on this clone: The sample contains more than one DNA sequence encoding this CDR3. This chain links TRBV9 with TRBJ2-7, with D unclear. Germline CDR1 is SGDLS and CDR2 is YYNGEE. The CDR3 extends over 12 amino acids. V was cut by 3 bases and J by 3 bases, with 7 bases left in between. The CDR3 DNA sequence: TGTGCCAGCAGCGGACAAGGCTACGAGCAGTACTTC. Translating it yields CASSGQGYEQYF.

In its sample, this clone was seen once. The chain uses TRBV4-3 and TRBJ2-2, with D maybe TRBD2 (7 bases). The CDR3 spans 17 residues. With 0 bases removed from V and 1 base from J, the gap between germline ends came to 12 bases. Germline CDR1 reads LGHNA; CDR2 reads YSLEER. The CDR3 loop reads CASSQDRGAGNTGELFF. The CDR3 region has the DNA TGCGCCAGCAGCCAAGATCGGGGGGCAGGGAACACCGGGGAGCTGTTTTTT.

J is TRBJ1-2 and V is TRBV29-1, with no clear D. Trimming removed 2 bases at V and 0 bases at J, with 7 bases between. The CDR3 sequence is 13 residues long. Germline CDR1 is SQVTM and CDR2 is ANQGSEA. CDR3 loop: CSVERATNYGYTF. In nucleotides, the CDR3 is TGCAGCGTTGAAAGGGCCACTAACTATGGCTACACCTTC.

The CDR3 region is CASRDTGGSYNSPLHF. CDR3 DNA sequence: TGTGCCAGCAGAGACACAGGGGGCTCCTATAATTCACCCCTCCACTTT. The chain joins TRBV2 to TRBJ1-6; 8 bases map to TRBD1. V lost 6 bases and J lost 0; bases outside the gene matches: 4. The CDR3 is 16 residues long. Germline values: CDR1 SNHLY, CDR2 FYNNEI.

A few counts support this clone. V is TRBV5-1 and J is TRBJ2-1; 11 bases map to TRBD2. V was pared by 3 bases and J by 4 bases, with 9 bases of the junction left unmatched. Germline V gene lookup returns CDR1 SGHRS and CDR2 YFSETQ. The CDR3 has 17 amino acids. Here the CDR3 DNA reads TGCGCCAGCAGCTCCGCCGGGACTAGCGGAGGTTACAATGAGCAGTTCTTC. This sequence encodes CASSSAGTSGGYNEQFF.

In this sample, this clone turned up a few times. This sequence joins TRBV6-6 and TRBJ1-4; D remains unclear. V lost 0 bases to trimming and J lost 8 bases, with 4 bases between them. This CDR3 comprises 12 residues. Germline V gene sequence: CDR1 MNHNY, CDR2 SVGAGI (reference sequence). The CDR3 nucleotides are TGTGCCAGCAGTTACTCGGGCGAAAAACTGTTTTTT. As protein: CASSYSGEKLFF.

This clone came up once. The chain combines TRBV6-5 with TRBJ1-4; 11 bases agree with TRBD1. The J segment lost 6 bases and the V segment lost 6 bases, leaving 3 bases of the junction unmatched. The CDR3 length is 14 residues. Germline V CDR1 and CDR2: MNHEY, SVGAGI. DNA for the CDR3: TGTGCCAGCAGCCGGGACAGGGGGGATGAAAAACTGTTTTTT. Amino acids: CASSRDRGDEKLFF.

The chain links TRBV25-1 to TRBJ1-1; D is possibly TRBD1 (5 bases). Germline-derived CDR1 and CDR2 are MGHDK and SYGVNS. This CDR3 region has 14 residues. The V end was cut by 1 base, the J end by 5 bases, with 11 bases between. The CDR3 spells CASSEWGPGTEAFF. CDR3 DNA: TGTGCCAGCAGTGAATGGGGCCCCGGGACTGAAGCTTTCTTT.

The chain recombines TRBV30 with TRBJ2-7; no clear D gene. Germline lookup yields CDR1 GTSNPN and CDR2 SVGIG (reference sequence). There are 12 residues in the CDR3. The V end lost 3 bases, the J end lost 6 bases, and 12 bases lay between the germline ends. CDR3 sequence (DNA): TGTGCCTGGAGCGAGTCGGTCACCGAGCAGTACTTC. Its protein product is CAWSESVTEQYF.

The chain has TRBV4-3 and TRBJ1-2; no reliable D call. This CDR3 region has 15 residues. The germline gives CDR1 LGHNA, CDR2 YSLEER. V was pared by 0 bases and J by 0 bases, with 8 bases between. The CDR3, as DNA: TGCGCCAGCAGCCAAGATCGAACGGCTAACTATGGCTACACCTTC. It codes for CASSQDRTANYGYTF.

This chain connects TRBV30 to TRBJ2-6; D not resolved. The CDR3 totals 14 residues. The V end was cut by 4 bases, the J end by 2 bases, with 9 bases between. The germline CDR1 and CDR2 sequences are GTSNPN and SVGIG (reference sequence). DNA of the CDR3: TGTGCCTGGATTGGCCTACCTGGGGCCAACGTCCTGACTTTC. Encoded protein: CAWIGLPGANVLTF.

The genes are TRBV9 and TRBJ1-2, with a weak D call TRBD1 (5 bases). Trimming took off 0 bases at V and 7 bases at J, with 13 bases between the two ends. This CDR3 region has 14 residues. The germline CDR1 and CDR2 sequences are SGDLS and YYNGEE. CDR3 DNA sequence: TGTGCCAGCAGCGTAGCTACGAGCAGGGTTGGCTACACCTTC. Its translation: CASSVATSRVGYTF.

The gene calls are TRBV7-6 and TRBJ2-5, with 10 bases identical to TRBD1. CDR3 length equals 12 residues. J lost 5 bases, V lost 8 bases, and 2 bases had no gene match. Germline CDR1 reads SGHVS; CDR2 reads FNYEAQ. The CDR3 protein is CASGQGDETQYF. CDR3 nucleotides: TGTGCCAGCGGACAGGGGGACGAGACCCAGTACTTC.